The clone carrying this T cell receptor (beta chain) was counted once. Its antigen remains unidentified. Measured with immunoSEQ multiplex PCR; TCRdb has only the in-frame clones, and not every one. Of under 2,000,000 clones in the sample, about 95% were seen once. The data originate from a study of shared clonotypes between healthy human individuals. In the study overall: Donors, aged 18 to 49, were two women and a few men.

CDR3 length equals 15 residues. With 4 bases clipped from V and 2 bases from J, the junction kept 3 bases outside the gene matches. CDR1 and CDR2 (germline): KGHSH, LQKENI. Overall study results and limits: At large depth, rarefaction still showed sorted-subset sequencing to be incomplete.

Cells designated naive CD8 were CD45RO-negative and were positively selected for CCR7, with terminally differentiated effector memory CD45RA+ cells excluded. V and J are TRBV18 and TRBJ2-1; 9 nucleotides match TRBD2. Specimen: naive CD8+ T cells sorted from blood. This TCR was recovered from a young man in good health. This CDR3 is CASSRSGGTYNEQFF. The CDR3 DNA reads TGTGCCAGCTCACGTAGCGGGGGTACCTACAATGAGCAGTTCTTC.